This T cell receptor (beta chain) was sequenced during a study of shared clonotypes between healthy human individuals (dated by TCRdb to about 2020). At the level of the whole study: The cohort comprised a couple of women and a few men aged 18 to 49 years. Per donor, three plates each were used for CD4 naive and CD4 memory, two for CD8 naive, and one for CD8 memory. To estimate repertoire size and how much clonotype sharing occurs between individuals, the study deeply sequenced the blood TCR repertoires of a handful of healthy adults. To increase sequencing depth and limit assay-specific biases, TCR repertoire library preparation and sequencing were carried out by different laboratories using diverse techniques. Each donor's leukapheresis produced roughly between roughly 0.85 and 10 billion PBMCs.

For the CD8 naive samples, CD45RO-negative cells were positively selected for CCR7, yielding a CD45RA+CCR7+ population from which TemRA cells were excluded. The donors were healthy, HIV-negative adults with no recently reported acute infections or vaccinations. Only Caucasian adults living in Nashville, Tennessee, USA were represented among the donors. After blood collection by leukapheresis, PBMCs were isolated using Ficoll-Histopaque density gradient centrifugation and then cryopreserved in the vapor phase of liquid nitrogen. Analytical flow cytometry was used to check the purity and quantity of every magnetically sorted T cell population. Genomic DNA was isolated from every sorted fraction and measured by UV absorbance on a Nanodrop 2000c. TCR CDR3 regions were amplified from genomic DNA by multiplex PCR using the deep immunoSEQ assay. Extracted genomic DNA from each cell subset was distributed evenly across all wells of several immunoSEQ 96-well plates, and each plate was treated as a replicate. For sorted subsets, 150 to 200 ng genomic DNA, equal to 25,000 to 35,000 T cell genomes, was loaded into each replicate PCR. The purified libraries were quantified using a Qubit 3.0 fluorometer, sized with a Bioanalyzer 2100, and then quantified again using the KAPA Library Quantification kit. Each immunoSEQ 96-well plate was sequenced on its own single-read 150-cycle Illumina NextSeq 550 flow cell. The published analysis was carried out like this. The immunoSEQ output contained only junctional sequences without quality scores, so filtering could not match that applied to full-length reads. Sequences were annotated with PyIR, a Python wrapper for IgBLAST v1.9, and V/J genes and CDR3 were assigned using IMGT germline references. Reads were removed for weak V/J assignments (E-value above 1e-6), missing CDR3, stop codons, out-of-frame junctions, or ambiguous translated residues. A V3J clonotype was defined by an identical inferred V gene, J gene, and CDR3 amino acid sequence. The percentage overlap between two repertoires was calculated by dividing the number of shared unique clonotypes by the size of the smaller repertoire. Three approaches were used to assess repertoire richness: RTK rarefaction, the Chao1 estimator, and Recon v2.1 estimates of unobserved clonotypes. OLGA was used to compute generation probabilities for all TCRbeta clonotypes that the gDNA method yielded from four donors. TCRdb holds this immuneACCESS table with in-frame rearrangements only. Some clones are missing; in checked studies, unresolved V genes explain under half, and the rest has no known cause. That table supplies the V and J calls and clone size; D and trimming were determined from the DNA. A total of about 2.1 million clones appear in this sample, 85% to 95% of them only once. The top ten clones comprise approximately 1.7% of the sample.

On this clone itself: Its antigen target is currently unknown. The sample holds no much larger clone one base away, and base qualities are not on file.

Study-level results and caveats: The small number of donors limited the genetic and exposure-history diversity represented. Larger estimated clonotype richness was generally found for naive subsets than for memory subsets. Compared with non-shared clonotypes, clonotypes shared by all four sorted-subset donors had higher generation probabilities. Sampling was restricted to blood, and TCR repertoires in tissues likely differ from the TCR repertoires found in blood. Pairwise subsampling led to the expectation that sequencing depth would affect the degree of clonotype sharing among donors. Rarefaction of sorted-subset datasets indicated incomplete sequencing despite the large sequencing depth. About 5% of naive CD4, around 4% of naive CD8, roughly 2.4% of memory CD4, and roughly 0.4% of memory CD8 clonotypes were shared across four donors.

The TCR comes from a man aged 18 to 29 in good health. Some clones in this sample may be carry-over from other donors' samples. Sample: naive CD8+ T cells from PBMCs. The cell subset or site label corresponds to: CD45RA+CCR7+.

In nucleotide form, the sequence is TGTGCCAGCAGCGATACCGGCTACACCGGGGAGCTGTTTTTT. This is translated as CASSDTGYTGELFF. The chain employs TRBV13 and TRBJ2-2; too little of a D gene remains to name it. The CDR1 and CDR2 encoded by the germline V gene (reference sequence) are PRHDT and FYEKMQ. V loses 5 bases of germline sequence and J loses 3 bases, and the interval between the two ends is 10 bases. The CDR3 has 14 amino acids, counting the end cysteine and phenylalanine. The CDR3 DNA has 42 bases and is translated from base 1.